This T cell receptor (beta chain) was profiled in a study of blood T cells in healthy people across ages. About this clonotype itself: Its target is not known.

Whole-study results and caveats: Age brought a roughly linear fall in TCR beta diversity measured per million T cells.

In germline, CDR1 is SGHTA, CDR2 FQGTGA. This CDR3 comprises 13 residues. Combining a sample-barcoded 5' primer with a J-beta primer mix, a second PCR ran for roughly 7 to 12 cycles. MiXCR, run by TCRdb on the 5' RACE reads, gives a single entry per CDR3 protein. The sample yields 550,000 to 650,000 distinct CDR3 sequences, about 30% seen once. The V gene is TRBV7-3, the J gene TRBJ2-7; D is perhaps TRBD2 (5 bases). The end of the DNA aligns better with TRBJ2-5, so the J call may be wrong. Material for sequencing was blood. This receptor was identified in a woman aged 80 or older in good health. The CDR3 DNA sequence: TGTGCCAGCAGCTTGAACAGAGGGAAGACCCAGTACTTC. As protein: CASSLNRGKTQYF.